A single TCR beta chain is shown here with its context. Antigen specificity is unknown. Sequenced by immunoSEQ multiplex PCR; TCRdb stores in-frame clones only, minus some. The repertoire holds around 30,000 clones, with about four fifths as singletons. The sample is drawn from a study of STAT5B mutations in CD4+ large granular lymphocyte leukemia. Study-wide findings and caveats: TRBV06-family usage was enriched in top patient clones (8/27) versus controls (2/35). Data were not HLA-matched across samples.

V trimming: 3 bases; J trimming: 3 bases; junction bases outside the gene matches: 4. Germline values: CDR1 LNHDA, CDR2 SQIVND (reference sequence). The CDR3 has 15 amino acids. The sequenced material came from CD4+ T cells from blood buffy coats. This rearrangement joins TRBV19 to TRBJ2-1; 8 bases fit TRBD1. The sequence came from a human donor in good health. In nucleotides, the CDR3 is TGTGCCAGTAGTATCCCGACAGGGGACTACAATGAGCAGTTCTTC. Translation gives CASSIPTGDYNEQFF.